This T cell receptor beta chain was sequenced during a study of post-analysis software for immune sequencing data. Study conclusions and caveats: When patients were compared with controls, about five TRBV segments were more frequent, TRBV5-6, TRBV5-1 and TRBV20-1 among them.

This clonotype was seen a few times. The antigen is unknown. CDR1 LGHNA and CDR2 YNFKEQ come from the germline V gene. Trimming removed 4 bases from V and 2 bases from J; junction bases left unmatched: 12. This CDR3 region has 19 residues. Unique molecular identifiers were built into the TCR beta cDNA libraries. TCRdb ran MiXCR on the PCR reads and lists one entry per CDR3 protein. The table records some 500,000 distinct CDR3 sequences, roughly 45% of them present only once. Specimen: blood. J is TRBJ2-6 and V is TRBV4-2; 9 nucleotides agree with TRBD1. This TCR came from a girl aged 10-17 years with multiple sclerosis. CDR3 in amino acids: CASSRSRTGDQPGANVLTF. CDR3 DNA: TGTGCCAGCAGCCGCTCTAGGACAGGGGATCAACCTGGGGCCAACGTCCTGACTTTC.